The TCR beta chain described here comes from a study of regulatory T cells in long-lasting Graves disease. Study-wide context: Those Graves' patients who were newly diagnosed had been on antithyroid drugs under 3 months.

Per germline, CDR1 SGHAT and CDR2 FQDESV (reference sequence). The CDR3 length is 15 residues. Time point described: newly diagnosed GD, antithyroid drugs for less than 3 months. The authors made the TCR library using RNA they extracted from PBMCs. This clonotype was seen many times. At one of its ends the junction is not consistent with the germline gene, which may arise from a read error. The TCR beta library used iRepertoire HTBI primers with Arm-PCR amplification of CDR3. TCRdb itself ran the multiplex PCR reads through MiXCR, one entry per CDR3 protein. Of a few hundred thousand distinct CDR3 sequences listed, about 12% are singletons. These data are also associated with another study on T cells in Graves' hyperthyroidism and ophthalmopathy.

This sequence was found in a woman aged 18 to 35 with Graves disease. The sample was peripheral blood mononuclear cells (PBMCs), taken at new diagnosis, from a patient treated with antithyroid drugs. This chain links TRBV11-1 with TRBJ1-5; D is uncertain. The CDR3 sequence: CASSLWGEGGQPQHF. CDR3 DNA: TGCGCCAGCAGCTTGTGGGGAGAGGGTGGACAGCCCCAGCATTTT.